Listed here are 30 T cell receptor beta chains from one sample, sequenced in a study of shared T cell receptors in the human thymus. Generated by immunoSEQ multiplex PCR, the TCRdb table keeps only in-frame clones and is missing some. Here the sample spans hundreds of thousands of clones, approximately 89% being singletons. The data were also submitted as part of a second study, on human thymus T cells.

Sequencing was carried out using thymocytes. The receptors stem from a boy younger than two with a congenital heart defect.

The V call is TRBV14, the J call TRBJ2-3, with 10 bases identical to TRBD2. CDR3 size: 16 residues. V gave up 4 bases and J gave up 1 base; unmatched junction bases: 5. Germline CDR1 and CDR2: SGHDN and FVKESK. In DNA form, the CDR3 reads TGTGCCAGCAGCCTTACCGGGACTAGCGGCACAGATACGCAGTATTTT. Its protein is CASSLTGTSGTDTQYF.

The chain combines TRBV28 with TRBJ1-1, with a possible D match to TRBD1 (5 bases). V was cut by 3 bases and J by 3 bases, with 11 bases left in between. The CDR3 totals 14 residues. Germline loops: CDR1 MDHEN, CDR2 SYDVKM. CDR3: CASSFRGGDTEAFF. The DNA for the CDR3 is TGTGCCAGCAGTTTCCGGGGCGGGGACACTGAAGCTTTCTTT.

The chain is built from TRBV2 and TRBJ2-1; 11 bases are shared with TRBD2. This CDR3 spans 22 amino acids. After removal of 0 bases from V and 7 bases from J, the junction contained 23 bases not matched to a gene. Germline V gene lookup returns CDR1 SNHLY and CDR2 FYNNEI. CDR3 sequence reads: CASSEAATPEKAGTSGKNEQFF. As DNA, the CDR3 is TGTGCCAGCAGTGAAGCAGCCACGCCAGAGAAAGCCGGGACTAGCGGAAAAAATGAGCAGTTCTTC.

Only a few counts were recorded for this clone. The rearrangement uses TRBV19 and TRBJ2-7; 8 positions match TRBD1. The germline CDR1 and CDR2 sequences are LNHDA and SQIVND (reference sequence). The CDR3 has 13 residues. V lost 4 bases to trimming and J lost 4 bases; unmatched junction nucleotides: 3. The CDR3 is CASSTGTGYEQYF. CDR3 bases: TGTGCCAGTAGTACCGGGACAGGTTACGAGCAGTACTTC. The complete variable domain, with remaining parts taken from reference TRBV19 and TRBJ2-7, reads DGGITQSPKYLFRKEGQNVTLSCEQNLNHDAMYWYRQDPGQGLRLIYYSQIVNDFQKGDIAEGYSVSREKKESFPLTVTSAQKNPTAFYLCASSTGTGYEQYFGPGTRLTVT.

The chain has TRBV6-1 and TRBJ2-2, with 9 bases that match TRBD1. The germline V gene has CDR1 MNHNS and CDR2 SASEGT. The V and J ends lost 6 bases and 7 bases, in that order; junction bases with no gene match: 3. This CDR3 comprises 13 residues. The CDR3 region is CASRTGGVGELFF. DNA of the CDR3: TGTGCCAGCAGGACAGGGGGGGTCGGGGAGCTGTTTTTT.

The V call is TRBV7-9, the J call TRBJ1-3, with 8 bases lining up with TRBD1. Per germline, CDR1 SEHNR and CDR2 FQNEAQ (reference sequence). The CDR3 extends over 13 amino acids. J gave up 2 bases and V 10 bases, and 4 bases lay outside the gene matches. CDR3 nucleotide sequence: TGTGCCAACGACAGGGGTACTGGAAACACCATATATTTT. Its translation: CANDRGTGNTIYF.

The CDR3 protein is CATKRGETDTQYF. The DNA for the CDR3 is TGCGCAACTAAGCGGGGAGAAACAGATACGCAGTATTTT. The V and J genes are TRBV5-1 and TRBJ2-3; 7 bases map to TRBD2. In germline, CDR1 is SGHRS, CDR2 YFSETQ. This CDR3 spans 13 amino acids. Variable domain in full (rest from reference TRBV5-1 and TRBJ2-3): KAGVTQTPRYLIKTRGQQVTLSCSPISGHRSVSWYQQTPGQGLQFLFEYFSETQRNKGNFPGRFSGRQFSNSRSEMNVSTLELGDSALYLCATKRGETDTQYFGPGTRLTVL.

The table lists this clone with a few counts. The gene calls are TRBV11-3 and TRBJ2-1; TRBD2 is a possible D gene (6 bases). Germline V gene lookup returns CDR1 SGHNT and CDR2 YENEEA. The CDR3 has 17 residues. V was clipped by 0 bases and J by 2 bases, with 14 bases between them. DNA for the CDR3: TGTGCCAGCAGCTTAGAAACGACTAGTGGGACCTACAATGAGCAGTTCTTC. Protein: CASSLETTSGTYNEQFF.

The CDR3 DNA reads as TGTGCCAGCAGCCAGGCGGCTAGCGGGCGGGAGCAGTACTTC. It specifies CASSQAASGREQYF. The chain combines TRBV14 with TRBJ2-7; 8 bases match TRBD2. CDR3 length equals 14 residues. J lost 7 bases, V lost 3 bases, and 8 bases had no gene match. Germline assignment: CDR1 SGHDN and CDR2 FVKESK.

V is TRBV9 and J is TRBJ2-7, with a tentative D call TRBD1 (6 bases). V lost 3 bases to trimming and J lost 2 bases, with 15 bases between them. The CDR3 spans 15 residues. Germline V gene data show CDR1 as SGDLS and CDR2 as YYNGEE. The CDR3 is CASSATSGDPYEQYF. DNA of the CDR3: TGTGCCAGCAGCGCGACTTCAGGGGACCCCTACGAGCAGTACTTC.

The chain couples TRBV12-5 to TRBJ2-2; 9 bases fit TRBD1. Germline V gene sequence: CDR1 LGHNT, CDR2 FRNRAP. Unmatched junction bases numbered 6, after V lost 0 bases and J lost 7 bases. The CDR3 contains 16 residues. CDR3 nucleotide sequence: TGTGCTAGTGGTTTGGTGTACAGGGGGCCTGACGGGGAGCTGTTTTTT. Amino acid sequence: CASGLVYRGPDGELFF.

The chain combines TRBV15 with TRBJ1-6; the match to TRBD1 covers 8 bases. V gave up 8 bases and J gave up 4 bases; unmatched junction bases: 4. The CDR3 loop spans 14 amino acids. Germline V gives CDR1 LNHNV, CDR2 YYDKDF (reference sequence). This CDR3 is CATAWDRYNSPLHF. The CDR3 DNA sequence: TGTGCCACCGCCTGGGACAGGTATAATTCACCCCTCCACTTT.

The V gene is TRBV5-8, the J gene TRBJ1-1; the match to TRBD1 covers 7 bases. The junction had 5 bases not matched to a gene; V was cut back by 5 bases and J by 1 base. CDR1 and CDR2 from the germline V gene are SGHTS and YDEGEE. The CDR3 totals 14 residues. The CDR3 region has the DNA TGTGCCAGCAGAGCCCGACAGGGGAACACTGAAGCTTTCTTT. Its translation is CASRARQGNTEAFF.

V is TRBV18 and J is TRBJ1-1; D remains unclear. This CDR3 contains 17 residues. Germline values: CDR1 KGHSH, CDR2 LQKENI. Deletions cut 4 bases from V and 3 bases from J, with 21 bases between. The CDR3 coding sequence is TGTGCCAGCTCACTAAATTTCTGGGGAGCTAAGGACACTGAAGCTTTCTTT. Encoded protein: CASSLNFWGAKDTEAFF.

V and J are TRBV11-2 and TRBJ2-3, with TRBD1 as a possible D gene (6 bases). Between the trimmed V and J ends, which lost 1 base and 3 bases, there was a span of 23 bases. This CDR3 spans 19 amino acids. CDR1 SGHAT and CDR2 FQNNGV come from the germline V gene. The CDR3 spells CASSLAPRFPGVETDTQYF. The CDR3 nucleotides are TGTGCCAGCAGCTTAGCCCCCCGATTTCCAGGGGTAGAGACAGATACGCAGTATTTT. Full variable domain (missing parts from reference TRBV11-2 and TRBJ2-3): EAGVAQSPRYKIIEKRQSVAFWCNPISGHATLYWYQQILGQGPKLLIQFQNNGVVDDSQLPKDRFSAERLKGVDSTLKIQPAKLEDSAVYLCASSLAPRFPGVETDTQYFGPGTRLTVL.

This clone was counted a single time. V is TRBV18 and J is TRBJ1-6; TRBD1 matches at 8 bases. Germline-derived CDR1 and CDR2 are KGHSH and LQKENI. The CDR3 contains 14 residues. Trimming removed 3 bases from V and 10 bases from J; junction bases left unmatched: 5. CDR3 protein: CASSPDRVGSPLHF. CDR3 DNA sequence: TGTGCCAGCTCACCGGACAGGGTAGGATCACCCCTCCACTTT.

V is TRBV7-9 and J is TRBJ2-1; TRBD2 matches 12 bases. The CDR3 consists of 15 residues. Looked up from germline, CDR1 is SEHNR and CDR2 is FQNEAQ (reference sequence). After removal of 1 base from V and 9 bases from J, the junction contained 4 bases not matched to a gene. Written as DNA, the CDR3 is TGTGCCAGCAGCTTAGTTTGGACTAGCGGGATTGAGCAGTTCTTC. Its translation: CASSLVWTSGIEQFF.

The chain has TRBV28 and TRBJ2-2; 7 bases line up with TRBD1. V dropped 6 bases and J dropped 6; count of bases not matched to a gene: 13. Germline V CDR1 and CDR2: MDHEN, SYDVKM. The CDR3 length is 16 residues. CDR3 sequence: CASSRIYLTGAGELFF. CDR3 DNA: TGTGCCAGCAGCCGCATCTACCTAACAGGGGCCGGGGAGCTGTTTTTT.

The chain uses TRBV19 and TRBJ2-7; 10 positions match TRBD2. CDR3 length equals 19 residues. With V trimmed by 5 bases and J by 5 bases, 21 bases remained unmatched. The germline gives CDR1 LNHDA, CDR2 SQIVND (reference sequence). The DNA for the CDR3 is TGTGCCAGTAGTCCACGTTCTAGCGGGAGCTTATTACTCGTCCACGAGCAGTACTTC. Translating it yields CASSPRSSGSLLLVHEQYF.

The CDR3 sequence: CASSLAGGMKTQYF. The CDR3 DNA is TGTGCCAGCAGCTTAGCAGGGGGCATGAAGACCCAGTACTTC. The V and J genes are TRBV7-9 and TRBJ2-5, with TRBD1 identical over 7 bases. Germline values: CDR1 SEHNR, CDR2 FQNEAQ (reference sequence). The CDR3 contains 14 residues. Losses at the gene ends were 0 bases for V and 6 bases for J; bases not matched to a gene: 4.

Only one count was recorded for this clone. The chain employs TRBV9 and TRBJ2-2, with TRBD2 matching 7 bases. Germline CDR1 reads SGDLS; CDR2 reads YYNGEE. The CDR3 loop spans 14 amino acids. Trimming removed 4 bases from V and 2 bases from J; junction bases left unmatched: 2. CDR3 in amino acids: CASSKGLNTGELFF. Here the CDR3 DNA reads TGTGCCAGCAGCAAGGGACTAAACACCGGGGAGCTGTTTTTT.

This chain links TRBV6-1 with TRBJ2-1; 8 bases are shared with TRBD1. CDR3 length: 16 residues. Germline V lookup: CDR1 MNHNS, CDR2 SASEGT. V lost 4 bases to trimming and J lost 4 bases; unmatched junction nucleotides: 9. This chain's CDR3 is CASSGNRGKPYNEQFF. The CDR3, as DNA: TGTGCCAGCAGTGGGAACAGGGGGAAGCCTTACAATGAGCAGTTCTTC.

The chain couples TRBV27 to TRBJ2-2; the D gene is possibly TRBD2 (6 bases). The CDR3 covers 14 residues. Germline assignment: CDR1 MNHEY and CDR2 SMNVEV (reference sequence). The V and J ends lost 2 bases and 6 bases respectively, with 10 bases between them. The CDR3 reads CASSLRTIPGELFF. The CDR3 DNA follows: TGTGCCAGCAGTTTAAGGACTATCCCCGGGGAGCTGTTTTTT.

The genes are TRBV4-3 and TRBJ2-1; tentative D call: TRBD1 (6 bases). This CDR3 contains 15 residues. V lost 4 bases to trimming and J lost 2 bases, with 12 bases between them. CDR1 and CDR2 (germline): LGHNA, YSLEER. CDR3 amino acids: CASSRRQEPYNEQFF. The CDR3 DNA reads as TGCGCCAGCAGCCGACGACAGGAGCCCTACAATGAGCAGTTCTTC.

This chain uses TRBV30 with TRBJ1-2, with a tentative D call TRBD1 (5 bases). The V gene's germline CDR1 is GTSNPN and CDR2 SVGIG (reference sequence). The CDR3 is 16 amino acids. The V gene lost 5 bases and the J gene lost 0 bases, with 19 bases spanning the gap. CDR3 in DNA: TGTGCCTGGGGAGGGAGGGGATCTTCAACTAACTATGGCTACACCTTC. Translation gives CAWGGRGSSTNYGYTF. The full variable domain, its missing parts supplied by reference TRBV30 and TRBJ1-2, is SQTIHQWPATLVQPVGSPLSLECTVEGTSNPNLYWYRQAAGRGLQLLFYSVGIGQISSEVPQNLSASRPQDRQFILSSKKLLLSDSGFYLCAWGGRGSSTNYGYTFGSGTRLTVV.

Written as DNA, the CDR3 is TGTGCCAGCAGCTTCTTACAGGGGTATAATTCACCCCTCCACTTT. Amino acids: CASSFLQGYNSPLHF. The chain combines TRBV7-2 with TRBJ1-6, with 7 positions matching TRBD1. The junction had 3 bases not matched to a gene; V was cut back by 3 bases and J by 4 bases. CDR3 size: 15 residues. Germline-derived CDR1 and CDR2 are SGHTA and FQGNSA.

The chain combines TRBV14 with TRBJ1-1; 8 bases fit TRBD1. Looked up from germline, CDR1 is SGHDN and CDR2 is FVKESK. CDR3 length: 21 amino acids. The junction had 24 bases not matched to a gene; V was cut back by 1 base and J by 5 bases. CDR3 region: CASSQGRRKTAGGARRTEAFF. DNA of the CDR3: TGTGCCAGCAGCCAAGGGCGTAGGAAGACCGCAGGGGGCGCGAGGAGAACTGAAGCTTTCTTT.

The chain recombines TRBV29-1 with TRBJ2-5; possibly TRBD1 for D (6 bases). This CDR3 has 14 residues. V was cut by 6 bases and J by 2 bases, with 16 bases left in between. Germline V CDR1 and CDR2: SQVTM, ANQGSEA. The CDR3 spells CSVANGQLQETQYF. The CDR3 coding sequence is TGCAGCGTCGCCAACGGACAGCTTCAAGAGACCCAGTACTTC.

The chain employs TRBV7-9 and TRBJ2-3; 7 nucleotides match TRBD1. This CDR3 comprises 17 residues. Germline V gene sequence: CDR1 SEHNR, CDR2 FQNEAQ (reference sequence). The junction had 13 bases not matched to a gene; V was cut back by 2 bases and J by 5 bases. The CDR3: CASSLPHSRQGLDTQYF. CDR3 coding DNA: TGTGCCAGCAGCTTACCTCACTCCAGACAGGGCCTAGATACGCAGTATTTT.

The DNA for the CDR3 is TGTGCCAGCAGTGACTGGGACAGGGGGCAGGACAATGAGCAGTTCTTC. Encoded protein: CASSDWDRGQDNEQFF. The chain uses TRBV2 and TRBJ2-1; 12 bases map to TRBD1. The trim removed 3 bases at V and 5 bases at J, leaving 5 bases unmatched. The CDR3 contains 16 residues. CDR1 and CDR2 (germline): SNHLY, FYNNEI.